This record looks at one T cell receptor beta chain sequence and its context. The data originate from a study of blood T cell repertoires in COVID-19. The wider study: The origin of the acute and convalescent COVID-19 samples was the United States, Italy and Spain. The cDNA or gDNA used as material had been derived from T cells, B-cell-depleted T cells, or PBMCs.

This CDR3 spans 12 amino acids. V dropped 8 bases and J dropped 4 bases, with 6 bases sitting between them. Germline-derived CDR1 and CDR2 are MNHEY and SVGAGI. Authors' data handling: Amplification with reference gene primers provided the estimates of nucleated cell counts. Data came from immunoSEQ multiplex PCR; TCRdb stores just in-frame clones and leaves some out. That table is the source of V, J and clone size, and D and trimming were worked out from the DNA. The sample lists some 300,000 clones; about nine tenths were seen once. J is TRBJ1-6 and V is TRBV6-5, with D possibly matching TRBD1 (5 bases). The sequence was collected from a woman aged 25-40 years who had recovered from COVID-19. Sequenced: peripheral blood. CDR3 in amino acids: CASRQYNSPLHF. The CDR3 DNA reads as TGTGCCAGCCGACAGTATAATTCACCCCTCCACTTT.